This TCR beta chain was retrieved from a study of beta chain features in type 1 diabetes. Findings and limits, study-wide: A possible short-template PCR bias applies equally to patients and controls. HLA effects on TCRB rearrangement stayed unresolved here.

Comment on this clone: The antigen is undetermined.

One heparinised draw, averaging about 116 mL, was taken per donor. Each of the sorted populations had a purity greater than 95%. V gave up 4 bases and J gave up 3 bases, with 16 bases separating them. Per germline, CDR1 MDHEN and CDR2 SYDVKM. CDR3 length equals 15 residues. Every bit of the isolated RNA underwent reverse transcription, so sequencing read expressed TCRB transcripts. Libraries were prepared by immunoSEQ multiplex PCR; TCRdb keeps only in-frame clonotypes and omits some of them. Of 350,000 to 450,000 clones listed, about 15% are singletons. The clonotype comes from a young man in good health. The sample was naive CD4+ T cells from blood. The gene calls are TRBV28 and TRBJ2-7; tentatively, D is TRBD1 (5 bases). This CDR3 is CASSSSTELLYEQYF. The CDR3 bases are TGTGCCAGCAGTTCCTCGACAGAATTACTCTACGAGCAGTACTTC.